This T cell receptor (beta chain) was recovered during a study of blood T cell dynamics during melanoma immunotherapy. Produced via immunoSEQ multiplex PCR; TCRdb's table is partial and in-frame only. The sample has about 16,000 clones, roughly nine tenths seen once. This CDR3 comprises 15 residues. Germline V gene sequence: CDR1 KGHSH, CDR2 LQKENI. V was shortened by 2 bases and J by 0 bases, with 10 bases between the two germline ends. Time point indicated: week 3, after first cycle of checkpoint inhibitor. This receptor was obtained from a human donor with melanoma. Source: blood, taken from a patient treated with checkpoint blockade. The chain uses TRBV18 and TRBJ1-2; a weak D match, TRBD1 (5 bases). CDR3 sequence: CASSPADTPNYGYTF. The CDR3 nucleotides are TGTGCCAGCTCACCAGCGGACACCCCTAACTATGGCTACACCTTC.